One sample yielded the 15 T cell receptor beta chains listed below, sequenced in a study of cytomegalovirus exposure and HLA in healthy donors. The PCR had 60 Vbeta and 13 Jbeta primers. Some clones are missing from TCRdb's copy, which holds only in-frame ones; the method was immunoSEQ multiplex PCR. The sample carries 200,000 to 250,000 clones, around 73% recorded once. Material: PBMCs. The receptors come from a male donor in good health and CMV-seronegative.

The V gene is TRBV29-1, the J gene TRBJ2-7; weak D call: TRBD1 (6 bases). The CDR3 spans 14 residues. The V end lost 3 bases, the J end lost 6 bases, and 18 bases lay between the germline ends. The germline gives CDR1 SQVTM, CDR2 ANQGSEA. CDR3: CSVDEQGKELEQYF. The CDR3 nucleotides read TGCAGCGTTGACGAACAGGGTAAAGAGCTCGAGCAGTACTTC.

V and J are TRBV6-1 and TRBJ1-3; 8 nucleotides line up with TRBD1. The V gene end was trimmed by 7 bases and the J gene end by 4 bases; junction bases not matched to a gene: 3. The V gene's germline CDR1 is MNHNS and CDR2 SASEGT. The CDR3 length is 13 residues. CDR3 loop: CASTRQGGNTIYF. For the CDR3, the DNA is TGTGCCAGCACCCGACAGGGGGGAAACACCATATATTTT.

The chain recombines TRBV7-3 with TRBJ1-1; 10 nucleotides match TRBD1. CDR1 SGHTA and CDR2 FQGTGA come from the germline V gene. V gave up 4 bases and J gave up 6 bases; unmatched junction bases: 5. CDR3 length: 14 residues. This chain's CDR3 is CASSSEGQGAEAFF. CDR3 in DNA: TGTGCCAGCAGCTCAGAAGGACAGGGGGCTGAAGCTTTCTTT.

This clone was detected only once. The rearrangement uses TRBV15 and TRBJ2-1; 13 bases match TRBD2. The germline gives CDR1 LNHNV, CDR2 YYDKDF (reference sequence). The CDR3 is 18 residues long. The trim removed 1 base at V and 3 bases at J, leaving 6 bases unmatched. The DNA for the CDR3 is TGTGCCACCAGCAGAGGACTAGCGGGAGGACCCGTCTACAATGAGCAGTTCTTC. It codes for CATSRGLAGGPVYNEQFF.

The table lists this clone with a count of one. The V gene is TRBV12-5, the J gene TRBJ1-6; D remains ambiguous. V lost 3 bases and J lost 9, with 24 bases in between. CDR1 LGHNT and CDR2 FRNRAP come from the germline V gene. The CDR3 is 18 amino acids. The CDR3 is CASGFRHTLTPEISPLHF. The CDR3 DNA reads TGTGCTAGTGGTTTCAGGCACACTTTGACCCCAGAGATTTCACCCCTCCACTTT.

The genes are TRBV7-3 and TRBJ1-2, with 9 bases matching TRBD1. Germline V lookup: CDR1 SGHTA, CDR2 FQGTGA. The CDR3 is made up of 16 amino acids. The V and J ends lost 5 bases and 0 bases, in that order; junction bases with no gene match: 7. The CDR3 loop reads CASSPTGGSSNYGYTF. CDR3 bases: TGTGCCAGCAGCCCCACAGGGGGCTCGTCTAACTATGGCTACACCTTC. Variable domain in full (rest from reference TRBV7-3 and TRBJ1-2): GAGVSQTPSNKVTEKGKYVELRCDPISGHTALYWYRQSLGQGPEFLIYFQGTGAADDSGLPNDRFFAVRPEGSVSTLKIQRTERGDSAVYLCASSPTGGSSNYGYTFGSGTRLTVV.

Regarding this clone: This specimen includes other DNA sequences encoding the same CDR3. The chain uses TRBV9 and TRBJ2-1; maybe TRBD2 (5 bases). The germline V gene has CDR1 SGDLS and CDR2 YYNGEE. The CDR3 is 12 amino acids. V was shortened by 0 bases and J by 9 bases, with 7 bases between the two germline ends. The CDR3 spells CASSVGGGEQFF. CDR3 nucleotides: TGTGCCAGCAGCGTAGGAGGAGGTGAGCAGTTCTTC.

V usage is TRBV10-1 and J usage is TRBJ2-3, with 11 bases aligning to TRBD2. The CDR3 has 17 amino acids. Germline loops: CDR1 WNHNN, CDR2 SYGVQD (reference sequence). V lost 0 bases, J lost 1 base, and 3 bases stayed unmatched. CDR3 in amino acids: CASSESVAGGRTDTQYF. CDR3 nucleotides: TGCGCCAGCAGTGAGTCAGTAGCGGGAGGGCGCACAGATACGCAGTATTTT.

This clone has just one count. The chain joins TRBV6-1 to TRBJ2-5, with 8 bases lining up with TRBD2. Germline V gene data show CDR1 as MNHNS and CDR2 as SASEGT. The CDR3 runs to 15 residues. The V and J ends lost 6 bases and 5 bases, in that order; junction bases with no gene match: 11. The CDR3 sequence is CASSAMTSVGETQYF. As DNA, the CDR3 is TGTGCCAGCAGCGCGATGACTAGCGTTGGGGAGACCCAGTACTTC.

With respect to this clone: Its ends do not fully match the called genes, so a read error is possible. The chain recombines TRBV4-1 with TRBJ2-7; a weak D match, TRBD2 (7 bases). The CDR3 extends over 14 amino acids. Germline V gene sequence: CDR1 MGHRA, CDR2 YSYEKL. CDR3 in amino acids: CASSQDAGAYEQSF. The CDR3 region has the DNA TGCGCCAGCAGCCAAGATGCGGGGGCCTACGAGCAGTCCTTC.

Comment on this clone: Other DNA sequences of this sample code for an identical CDR3. V and J are TRBV19 and TRBJ2-7; 9 bases map to TRBD1. Germline V lookup: CDR1 LNHDA, CDR2 SQIVND (reference sequence). Losses at the gene ends were 1 base for V and 3 bases for J; bases not matched to a gene: 4. This CDR3 has 15 amino acids. The CDR3 is CASSIGTGVFYEQYF. CDR3 bases: TGTGCCAGTAGTATAGGGACAGGGGTATTCTACGAGCAGTACTTC.

The rearrangement joins TRBV13 to TRBJ2-1, with 7 bases fitting TRBD1. V shed 4 bases and J 4 bases; nucleotides not matched to a gene: 22. The CDR3 is 20 amino acids. Germline V gene sequence: CDR1 PRHDT, CDR2 FYEKMQ (reference sequence). CDR3 sequence (DNA): TGTGCCAGCAGCTCAACAAAAGGTGACAGGGTCCTCACTCTATACAATGAGCAGTTCTTC. Translation gives CASSSTKGDRVLTLYNEQFF.

The chain has TRBV5-5 and TRBJ2-7; no clear D. Germline CDR1 reads SGHKS; CDR2 reads YYEKEE (reference sequence). CDR3 length: 15 amino acids. V gave up 6 bases and J gave up 4 bases, with 20 bases separating them. CDR3 region: CASTYSVRGGYEQYF. The CDR3 DNA sequence: TGTGCCAGCACCTACTCGGTCCGAGGCGGTTACGAGCAGTACTTC.

This chain links TRBV11-2 with TRBJ1-1; no reliable D call. The germline CDR1 and CDR2 sequences are SGHAT and FQNNGV. This CDR3 contains 15 residues. V was shortened by 5 bases and J by 0 bases, with 13 bases between the two germline ends. DNA of the CDR3: TGTGCCAGCAGCCCGCGGCTTTTATTGAACACTGAAGCTTTCTTT. Amino acid sequence: CASSPRLLLNTEAFF.

The table lists this clone with a count of one. This chain connects TRBV6-1 to TRBJ1-6; 8 bases are a match to TRBD1. Germline loops: CDR1 MNHNS, CDR2 SASEGT. The CDR3 is 14 residues long. V shed 5 bases, J shed 5 bases, and the junction held 2 bases outside the gene matches. CDR3 nucleotide sequence: TGTGCCAGCAGTCCACAGGGGGATAATTCACCCCTCCACTTT. Translated: CASSPQGDNSPLHF.